This TCR beta chain was captured in a study of monozygotic twins with inflammatory bowel disease. The CDR3 is 13 residues long. Germline CDR1 reads SGHRS; CDR2 reads YFSETQ. Comment on this clonotype: Its antigen is still unknown.

Study-wide results and caveats: The results supported no single strong signal or clonotype associated with IBD. Fewer shared clonotypes with others were found in IBD patients than in healthy twins, especially with disease activity. Inverse Simpson values showed less TCRbeta diversity in IBD patients than in their healthy co-twins.

Template switching introduced UMIs that contain a 6-nucleotide sample barcode. TCRdb processed the 5' RACE reads again and assigns one entry to each CDR3 protein, with no DNA. Its table lists 300,000 to 400,000 distinct CDR3 sequences. This clonotype was sampled from a human donor with ulcerative colitis or Crohn's disease, or a healthy co-twin of an affected twin (not recorded which). This sequence joins TRBV5-1 and TRBJ1-1; the D call from TCRdb, TRBD1, cannot be confirmed without DNA. Sequencing was carried out using blood. CDR3 region: CASSSRGGTEAFF.